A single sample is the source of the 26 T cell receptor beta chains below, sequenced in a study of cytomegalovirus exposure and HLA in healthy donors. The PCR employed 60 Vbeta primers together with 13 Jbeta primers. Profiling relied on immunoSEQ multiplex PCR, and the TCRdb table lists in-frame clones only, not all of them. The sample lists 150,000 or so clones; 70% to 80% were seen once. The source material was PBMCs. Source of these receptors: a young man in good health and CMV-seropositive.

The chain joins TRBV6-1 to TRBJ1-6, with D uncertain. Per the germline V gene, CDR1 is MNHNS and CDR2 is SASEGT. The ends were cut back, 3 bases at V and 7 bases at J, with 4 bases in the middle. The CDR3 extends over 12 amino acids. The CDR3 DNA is TGTGCCAGCAGTGAGCAGAATTCACCCCTCCACTTT. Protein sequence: CASSEQNSPLHF.

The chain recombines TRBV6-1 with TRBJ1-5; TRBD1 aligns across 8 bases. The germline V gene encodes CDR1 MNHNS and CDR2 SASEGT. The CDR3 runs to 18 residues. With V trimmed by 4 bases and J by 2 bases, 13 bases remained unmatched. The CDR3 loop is CASSALGSGGERNQPQHF. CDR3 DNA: TGTGCCAGCAGTGCTTTGGGATCAGGGGGCGAACGCAATCAGCCCCAGCATTTT.

The CDR3, as DNA: TGTGCCAGCAGCCCACAGCCGTCTGGAAACACCATATATTTT. It encodes CASSPQPSGNTIYF. The chain has TRBV11-2 and TRBJ1-3; D is unclear. The CDR3 extends over 14 amino acids. The V gene lost 5 bases and the J gene lost 1 base, with 9 bases spanning the gap. Germline lookup yields CDR1 SGHAT and CDR2 FQNNGV. The whole variable domain, filled in from reference TRBV11-2 and TRBJ1-3, reads EAGVAQSPRYKIIEKRQSVAFWCNPISGHATLYWYQQILGQGPKLLIQFQNNGVVDDSQLPKDRFSAERLKGVDSTLKIQPAKLEDSAVYLCASSPQPSGNTIYFGEGSWLTVV.

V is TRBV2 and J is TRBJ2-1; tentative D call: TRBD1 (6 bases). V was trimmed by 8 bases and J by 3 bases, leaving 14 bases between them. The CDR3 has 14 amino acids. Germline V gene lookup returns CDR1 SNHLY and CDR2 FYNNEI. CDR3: CASHLPGHYNEQFF. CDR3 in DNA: TGTGCCAGCCACCTACCGGGACACTACAATGAGCAGTTCTTC.

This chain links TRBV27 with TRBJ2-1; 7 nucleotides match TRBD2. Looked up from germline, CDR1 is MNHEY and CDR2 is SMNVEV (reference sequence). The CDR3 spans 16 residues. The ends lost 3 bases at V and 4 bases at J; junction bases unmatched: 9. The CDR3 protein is CASSLGLTGSYNEQFF. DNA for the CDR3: TGTGCCAGCAGTTTGGGACTAACGGGTTCTTACAATGAGCAGTTCTTC.

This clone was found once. CDR3 protein: CASSLELAGTEAFF. The DNA for the CDR3 is TGTGCCAGCAGCTTGGAGTTAGCCGGCACTGAAGCTTTCTTT. V gene TRBV7-8 combines with J gene TRBJ1-1, with unresolved D. In germline, CDR1 is SGHVS, CDR2 FQNEAQ. This CDR3 is built from 14 residues. Trimming shortened V by 3 bases and J by 4 bases, and 12 bases separated the two germline ends.

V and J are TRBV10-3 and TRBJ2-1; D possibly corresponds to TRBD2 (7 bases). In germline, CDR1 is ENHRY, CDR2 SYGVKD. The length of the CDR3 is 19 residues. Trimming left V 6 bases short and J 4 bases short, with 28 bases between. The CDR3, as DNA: TGTGCCATCAGAGGGGGGGGGCTAAACGAGGGAGGGGCATACAATGAGCAGTTCTTC. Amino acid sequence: CAIRGGGLNEGGAYNEQFF.

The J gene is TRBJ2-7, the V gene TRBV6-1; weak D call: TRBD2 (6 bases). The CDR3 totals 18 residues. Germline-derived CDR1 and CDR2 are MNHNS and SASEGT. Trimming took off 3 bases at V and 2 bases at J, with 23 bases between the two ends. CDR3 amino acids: CASSDKGREEMWTYEQYF. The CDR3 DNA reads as TGTGCCAGCAGTGACAAGGGCAGGGAGGAAATGTGGACCTACGAGCAGTACTTC.

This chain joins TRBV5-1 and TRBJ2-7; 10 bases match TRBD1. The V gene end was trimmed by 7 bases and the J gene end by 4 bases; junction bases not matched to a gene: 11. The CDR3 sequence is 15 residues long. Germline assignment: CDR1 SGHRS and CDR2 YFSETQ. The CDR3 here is CASRPLDRGWYEQYF. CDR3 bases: TGCGCCAGCCGACCCCTGGACAGGGGGTGGTACGAGCAGTACTTC.

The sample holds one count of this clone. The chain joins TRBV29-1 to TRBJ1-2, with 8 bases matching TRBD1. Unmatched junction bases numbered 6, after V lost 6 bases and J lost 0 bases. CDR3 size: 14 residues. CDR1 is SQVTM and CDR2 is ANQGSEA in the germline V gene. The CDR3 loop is CSVMTGETNYGYTF. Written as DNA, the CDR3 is TGCAGCGTGATGACAGGGGAGACTAACTATGGCTACACCTTC.

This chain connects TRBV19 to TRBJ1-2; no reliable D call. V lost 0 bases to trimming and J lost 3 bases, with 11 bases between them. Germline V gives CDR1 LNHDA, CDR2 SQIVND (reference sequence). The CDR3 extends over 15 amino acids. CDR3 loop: CASSIEGVTHYGYTF. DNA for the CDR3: TGTGCCAGTAGTATAGAAGGAGTTACCCACTATGGCTACACCTTC.

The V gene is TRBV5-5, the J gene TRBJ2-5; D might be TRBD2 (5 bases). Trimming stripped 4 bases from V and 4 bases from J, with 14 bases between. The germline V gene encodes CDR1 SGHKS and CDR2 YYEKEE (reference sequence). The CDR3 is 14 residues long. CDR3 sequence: CASSLRGIGETQYF. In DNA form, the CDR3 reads TGTGCCAGCAGCCTTCGGGGAATTGGAGAGACCCAGTACTTC.

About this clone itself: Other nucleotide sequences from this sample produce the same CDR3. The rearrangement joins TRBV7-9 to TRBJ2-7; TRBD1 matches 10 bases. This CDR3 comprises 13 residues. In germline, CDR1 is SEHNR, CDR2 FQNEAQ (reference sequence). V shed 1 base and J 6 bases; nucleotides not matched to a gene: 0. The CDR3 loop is CASSLGTGGEQYF. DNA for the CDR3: TGTGCCAGCAGCTTAGGGACAGGGGGCGAGCAGTACTTC.

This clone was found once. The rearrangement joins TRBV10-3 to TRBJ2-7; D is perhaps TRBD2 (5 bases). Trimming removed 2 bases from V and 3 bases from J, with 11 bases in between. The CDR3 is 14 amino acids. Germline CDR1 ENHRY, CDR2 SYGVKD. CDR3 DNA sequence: TGTGCCATCAGTGAGCCCCTCGGGGACTACGAGCAGTACTTC. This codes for CAISEPLGDYEQYF.

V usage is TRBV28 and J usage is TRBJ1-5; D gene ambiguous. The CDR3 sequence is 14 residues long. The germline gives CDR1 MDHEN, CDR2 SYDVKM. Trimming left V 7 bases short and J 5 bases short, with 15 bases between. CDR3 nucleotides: TGTGCCAGCACCTCGGTGGAGGGTTATCAGCCCCAGCATTTT. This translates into CASTSVEGYQPQHF.

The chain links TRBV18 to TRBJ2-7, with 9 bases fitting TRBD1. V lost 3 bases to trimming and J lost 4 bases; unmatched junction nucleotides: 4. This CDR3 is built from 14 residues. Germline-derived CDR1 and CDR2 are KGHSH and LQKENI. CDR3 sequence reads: CASSPGDREYEQYF. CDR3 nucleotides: TGTGCCAGCTCACCTGGGGACAGGGAGTACGAGCAGTACTTC. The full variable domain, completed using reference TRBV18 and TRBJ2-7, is NAGVMQNPRHLVRRRGQEARLRCSPMKGHSHVYWYRQLPEEGLKFMVYLQKENIIDESGMPKERFSAEFPKEGPSILRIQQVVRGDSAAYFCASSPGDREYEQYFGPGTRLTVT.

Written as DNA, the CDR3 is TGTGCCAGCAGTTACTCGAGGGGGCAAGAGACCCAGTACTTC. The encoded protein is CASSYSRGQETQYF. This chain joins TRBV6-6 and TRBJ2-5; possible D gene TRBD1, 6 bases. Deletions cut 0 bases from V and 2 bases from J, with 7 bases between. The CDR3 runs 14 residues. The germline gives CDR1 MNHNY, CDR2 SVGAGI (reference sequence).

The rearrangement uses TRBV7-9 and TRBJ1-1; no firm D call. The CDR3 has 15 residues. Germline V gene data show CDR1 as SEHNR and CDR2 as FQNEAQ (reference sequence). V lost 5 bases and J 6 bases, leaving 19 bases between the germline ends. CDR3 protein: CASSAGSGSRAEAFF. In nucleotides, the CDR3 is TGTGCCAGCAGCGCGGGGTCAGGCTCGCGAGCTGAAGCTTTCTTT.

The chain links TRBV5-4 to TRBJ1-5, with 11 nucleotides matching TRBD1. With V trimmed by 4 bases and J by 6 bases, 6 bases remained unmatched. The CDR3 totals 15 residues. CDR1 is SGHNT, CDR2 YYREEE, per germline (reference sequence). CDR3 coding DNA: TGTGCCAGCAGCCGGGACAGGGGGTCGGGTCAGCCCCAGCATTTT. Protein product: CASSRDRGSGQPQHF. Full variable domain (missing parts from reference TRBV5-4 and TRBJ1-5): ETGVTQSPTHLIKTRGQQVTLRCSSQSGHNTVSWYQQALGQGPQFIFQYYREEENGRGNFPPRFSGLQFPNYSSELNVNALELDDSALYLCASSRDRGSGQPQHFGDGTRLSIL.

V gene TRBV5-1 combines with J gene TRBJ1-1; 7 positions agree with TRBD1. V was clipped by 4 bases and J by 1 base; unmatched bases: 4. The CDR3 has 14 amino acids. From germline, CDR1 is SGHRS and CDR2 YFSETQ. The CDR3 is CASSVTGANTEAFF. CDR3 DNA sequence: TGCGCCAGCAGCGTCACAGGGGCGAACACTGAAGCTTTCTTT.

In DNA form, the CDR3 reads TGTGCCAGCAGCTCCCGGGACAGGGGCTACAATGAGCAGTTCTTC. Translation gives CASSSRDRGYNEQFF. The V call is TRBV5-4, the J call TRBJ2-1, with 10 bases fitting TRBD1. V shed 3 bases, J shed 3 bases, and the junction held 3 bases outside the gene matches. This CDR3 has 15 residues. Germline V gene data show CDR1 as SGHNT and CDR2 as YYREEE (reference sequence).

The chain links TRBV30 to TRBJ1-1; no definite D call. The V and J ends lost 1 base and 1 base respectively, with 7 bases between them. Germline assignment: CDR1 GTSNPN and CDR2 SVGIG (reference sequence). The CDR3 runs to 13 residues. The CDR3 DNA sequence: TGTGCCTGGAGTGCAATGGCGAACACTGAAGCTTTCTTT. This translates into CAWSAMANTEAFF.

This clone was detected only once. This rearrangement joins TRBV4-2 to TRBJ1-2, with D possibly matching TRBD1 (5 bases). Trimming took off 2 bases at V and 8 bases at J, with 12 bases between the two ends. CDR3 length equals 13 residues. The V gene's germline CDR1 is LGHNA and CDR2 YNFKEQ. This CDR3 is CASSQTTSGGYTF. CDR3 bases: TGTGCCAGCAGCCAAACAACCTCAGGGGGCTACACCTTC.

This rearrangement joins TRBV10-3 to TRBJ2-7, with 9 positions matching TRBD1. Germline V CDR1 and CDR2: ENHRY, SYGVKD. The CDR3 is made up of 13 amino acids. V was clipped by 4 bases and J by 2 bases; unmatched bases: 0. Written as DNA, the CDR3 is TGTGCCATCAGTGGACAGGGGGCCTACGAGCAGTACTTC. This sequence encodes CAISGQGAYEQYF.

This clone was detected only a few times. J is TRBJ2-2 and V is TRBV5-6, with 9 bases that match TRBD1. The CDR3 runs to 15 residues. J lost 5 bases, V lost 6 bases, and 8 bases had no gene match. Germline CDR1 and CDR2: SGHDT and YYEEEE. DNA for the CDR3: TGTGCCAGCAATCAACAGGGGGCGATGACCGGGGAGCTGTTTTTT. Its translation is CASNQQGAMTGELFF.

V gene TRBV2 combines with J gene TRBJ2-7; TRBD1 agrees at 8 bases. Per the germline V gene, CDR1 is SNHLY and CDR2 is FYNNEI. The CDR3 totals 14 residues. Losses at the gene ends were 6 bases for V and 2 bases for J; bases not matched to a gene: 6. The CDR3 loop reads CASSSGTGTYEQYF. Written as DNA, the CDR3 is TGTGCCAGCAGCTCCGGGACAGGAACCTACGAGCAGTACTTC. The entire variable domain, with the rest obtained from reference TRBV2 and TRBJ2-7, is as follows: EPEVTQTPSHQVTQMGQEVILRCVPISNHLYFYWYRQILGQKVEFLVSFYNNEISEKSEIFDDQFSVERPDGSNFTLKIRSTKLEDSAMYFCASSSGTGTYEQYFGPGTRLTVT.